This paragraph reports one T cell receptor beta chain. Its target is not known. The CDR3 extends over 16 amino acids. Germline lookup yields CDR1 SGHKS and CDR2 YYEKEE (reference sequence). Trimming cost V 1 base and J 6 bases; bases outside gene matches: 9. Time point in this sample: naive CD8 control sorted from an acute-time-point sample. Sequencing used immunoSEQ multiplex PCR; TCRdb keeps in-frame clones, though not all of them. The data show about 38,000 clones, approximately 85% seen once. This record belongs to a study of CD8 T cells in acute hepatitis C reinfection. General study points: NS3-1073 specific repertoires were highly diverse across all groups. Differing sequencing approaches may have limited exact matches to other epitopes. Preferential TRBV04 and TRBV06 usage appeared in all groups and was not explained by the naive pool.

This chain uses TRBV5-5 with TRBJ2-7; 11 nucleotides align to TRBD1. The origin of this receptor is a young woman who spontaneously cleared hepatitis C infection. Input material: naive CD8+ T cells from PBMCs. In nucleotides, the CDR3 is TGTGCCAGCAGCTTGATCGGGACAGGGGGTTTTGGCGAGCAGTACTTC. Its protein is CASSLIGTGGFGEQYF. Supplemented by reference TRBV5-5 and TRBJ2-7, the full variable domain reads DAGVTQSPTHLIKTRGQQVTLRCSPISGHKSVSWYQQVLGQGPQFIFQYYEKEERGRGNFPDRFSARQFPNYSSELNVNALLLGDSALYLCASSLIGTGGFGEQYFGPGTRLTVT.